These 10 T cell receptor beta chains were all obtained from the same sample, sequenced in a study of cytomegalovirus exposure and HLA in healthy donors. Both 60 Vbeta primers and 13 Jbeta primers went into the PCR. Profiling relied on immunoSEQ multiplex PCR, and the TCRdb table lists in-frame clones only, not all of them. The sample shows under 150,000 clones, more than 65% of them seen only once. Sequenced input: PBMCs. Receptors were obtained from an older woman in good health and CMV-seropositive.

This clone was counted only a few times. This chain connects TRBV13 to TRBJ1-2, with TRBD1 identical over 7 bases. Germline trimming cut 6 bases from V and 5 bases from J; bases unmatched to any gene: 9. The CDR3 spans 14 residues. CDR1 PRHDT and CDR2 FYEKMQ come from the germline V gene (reference sequence). The CDR3 DNA reads as TGTGCCAGCAGTACCAAGGGGGCTTGGTATGGCTACACCTTC. Amino acids: CASSTKGAWYGYTF.

The chain uses TRBV18 and TRBJ1-4; 8 bases are shared with TRBD1. With V trimmed by 3 bases and J by 7 bases, 7 bases remained unmatched. The CDR3 runs to 15 residues. Germline V gene lookup returns CDR1 KGHSH and CDR2 LQKENI. DNA of the CDR3: TGTGCCAGCTCACCCCAGGGGGCTTTGGGTGAAAAACTGTTTTTT. Translating gives CASSPQGALGEKLFF.

V usage is TRBV6-1 and J usage is TRBJ1-3; 10 bases are a match to TRBD1. The CDR3 has 14 residues. V gave up 8 bases and J gave up 7 bases; unmatched junction bases: 8. CDR1 MNHNS and CDR2 SASEGT come from the germline V gene. This CDR3 is CASRPTGGLNTIYF. CDR3 nucleotide sequence: TGTGCCAGCCGACCGACAGGGGGCTTGAACACCATATATTTT.

The chain links TRBV7-6 to TRBJ2-5; D unclear. Trimming took off 3 bases at V and 3 bases at J, with 11 bases between the two ends. This CDR3 is 14 amino acids long. Per the germline V gene, CDR1 is SGHVS and CDR2 is FNYEAQ. This CDR3 reads CASSLGPWEETQYF. The CDR3, as DNA: TGTGCCAGCAGCTTGGGCCCATGGGAAGAGACCCAGTACTTC.

About this clone itself: At one end the junction does not follow the germline gene, possibly because of a read error. This rearrangement joins TRBV9 to TRBJ1-2; D ambiguous. The CDR3 spans 8 residues. Germline V gene sequence: CDR1 SGDLS, CDR2 YYNGEE. CDR3 in DNA: TGTGCCAGCAACGTCCTGTTCTTC. It is translated as CASNVLFF.

The rearrangement links TRBV18 to TRBJ1-5, with no clear D. The germline V gene encodes CDR1 KGHSH and CDR2 LQKENI. V was pared by 3 bases and J by 6 bases, with 15 bases between. The length of the CDR3 is 15 residues. The CDR3 region is CASSPGQIPLQPQHF. The CDR3 coding sequence is TGTGCCAGCTCACCTGGCCAGATCCCCCTTCAGCCCCAGCATTTT.

In regard to this clone: A read error may produce the germline difference seen at one junction end. The V call is TRBV7-7, the J call TRBJ1-1; D remains unclear. Germline V gene data show CDR1 as SSHAT and CDR2 as FNYEAQ (reference sequence). The CDR3 totals 13 residues. CDR3 in amino acids: CASSLSQRTEAFF. The CDR3 DNA reads TGTGCTAGCAGCTTATCACAGCGGACTGAAGCTTTCTTT.

V is TRBV19 and J is TRBJ2-4, with 8 bases that match TRBD1. J gave up 13 bases and V 1 base, and 9 bases lay outside the gene matches. In germline, CDR1 is LNHDA, CDR2 SQIVND (reference sequence). The CDR3 has 14 amino acids. CDR3 in DNA: TGTGCCAGTAGTATAGGAGACGGGGCAGGGGGCCAGTACTTC. Its translation is CASSIGDGAGGQYF.

The chain carries TRBV9 and TRBJ1-5; 7 bases line up with TRBD1. The V gene's germline CDR1 is SGDLS and CDR2 YYNGEE. The CDR3 runs 14 residues. J lost 5 bases, V lost 1 base, and 3 bases had no gene match. The CDR3 here is CASSVQGGYQPQHF. CDR3 nucleotides: TGTGCCAGCAGCGTACAGGGGGGTTATCAGCCCCAGCATTTT.

This sequence joins TRBV19 and TRBJ2-2; tentative D call: TRBD1 (6 bases). The length of the CDR3 is 13 residues. From germline, CDR1 is LNHDA and CDR2 SQIVND (reference sequence). With 7 bases removed from V and 6 bases from J, the gap between germline ends came to 12 bases. The CDR3 DNA reads as TGTGCCAGTATCGAACAGGGTCCCGGGGAGCTGTTTTTT. Translation gives CASIEQGPGELFF.